One and the same sample provided the 14 T cell receptor beta chains below, sequenced in a study of blood T cell repertoires in COVID-19. The data were produced by immunoSEQ multiplex PCR, yet TCRdb's version contains in-frame clones alone and is incomplete. The table lists 50,000 to 60,000 clones, roughly 85% of them singletons. The sequenced sample was peripheral blood. The source of these receptors is a human donor in a cohort sampled during active or convalescent COVID-19.

The chain recombines TRBV5-1 with TRBJ2-3, with 9 nucleotides matching TRBD2. In germline, CDR1 is SGHRS, CDR2 YFSETQ. Germline trimming cut 3 bases from V and 0 bases from J; bases unmatched to any gene: 17. The CDR3 is 20 amino acids. The CDR3 sequence: CASSSMYRAGGSRSTDTQYF. The DNA for the CDR3 is TGCGCCAGCAGCTCCATGTACCGAGCGGGGGGCTCCCGTAGCACAGATACGCAGTATTTT. The complete variable domain, with remaining parts taken from reference TRBV5-1 and TRBJ2-3, reads KAGVTQTPRYLIKTRGQQVTLSCSPISGHRSVSWYQQTPGQGLQFLFEYFSETQRNKGNFPGRFSGRQFSNSRSEMNVSTLELGDSALYLCASSSMYRAGGSRSTDTQYFGPGTRLTVL.

This rearrangement joins TRBV6-2 or TRBV6-3 to TRBJ2-3; 13 nucleotides line up with TRBD2. This CDR3 contains 16 residues. Trimming removed 4 bases from V and 2 bases from J; junction bases left unmatched: 3. Germline-derived CDR1 and CDR2 are MNHEY and SVGEGT. CDR3 amino acids: CASSSGLAGDTDTQYF. For the CDR3, the DNA is TGTGCCAGCAGTTCAGGACTAGCGGGGGACACAGATACGCAGTATTTT.

The chain combines TRBV19 with TRBJ1-5; 7 positions agree with TRBD1. Trimming cost V 4 bases and J 0 bases; bases outside gene matches: 6. Per germline, CDR1 LNHDA and CDR2 SQIVND (reference sequence). The CDR3 loop spans 16 amino acids. The CDR3 DNA reads as TGTGCCAGTAGTACCGGGACAGCATATAGCAATCAGCCCCAGCATTTT. This codes for CASSTGTAYSNQPQHF.

The chain employs TRBV19 and TRBJ1-1; 9 bases agree with TRBD1. Germline CDR1 LNHDA, CDR2 SQIVND (reference sequence). V dropped 10 bases and J dropped 1; count of bases not matched to a gene: 10. CDR3 length: 15 residues. The DNA for the CDR3 is TGTGCCATTACGACCCCGGGACAGGGGAACACTGAAGCTTTCTTT. This translates into CAITTPGQGNTEAFF.

The rearrangement joins TRBV6-1 to TRBJ1-3, with unresolved D. Germline lookup yields CDR1 MNHNS and CDR2 SASEGT. Trimming stripped 3 bases from V and 3 bases from J, with 3 bases between. This CDR3 is built from 12 residues. Here the CDR3 reads CASSDSGNTIYF. The CDR3 DNA is TGTGCCAGCAGTGACAGTGGAAACACCATATATTTT.

The rearrangement joins TRBV9 to TRBJ1-3, with 9 positions matching TRBD1. The CDR3 is made up of 18 amino acids. Germline trimming cut 4 bases from V and 0 bases from J; bases unmatched to any gene: 11. Germline V lookup: CDR1 SGDLS, CDR2 YYNGEE. CDR3 in amino acids: CASSYGQGPFYSGNTIYF. The CDR3 bases are TGTGCCAGCAGCTATGGACAGGGGCCCTTTTACTCTGGAAACACCATATATTTT.

The rearrangement uses TRBV5-1 and TRBJ2-7; 8 bases are shared with TRBD1. V lost 4 bases and J lost 0; bases outside the gene matches: 6. Germline V gene data show CDR1 as SGHRS and CDR2 as YFSETQ. This CDR3 spans 15 amino acids. The CDR3 region has the DNA TGCGCCAGCAGCAATGGACAGGGTAGCTCCTACGAGCAGTACTTC. Translated, it gives CASSNGQGSSYEQYF.

The chain uses TRBV4-1 and TRBJ2-2; 9 bases map to TRBD2. Germline trimming cut 0 bases from V and 3 bases from J; bases unmatched to any gene: 8. Germline V gene lookup returns CDR1 MGHRA and CDR2 YSYEKL. The CDR3 is made up of 18 amino acids. The DNA of the CDR3 is TGCGCCAGCAGCCAAGATTATGGCGGGGGGGCCTACACCGGGGAGCTGTTTTTT. It encodes CASSQDYGGGAYTGELFF.

The chain combines TRBV19 with TRBJ1-6, with 8 positions matching TRBD1. Germline lookup yields CDR1 LNHDA and CDR2 SQIVND (reference sequence). CDR3 length equals 15 residues. The V and J ends lost 5 bases and 9 bases, in that order; junction bases with no gene match: 9. CDR3 DNA: TGTGCCAGTAGTGCTAGACAGGGGTTCGGTTCACCCCTCCACTTT. Amino acids: CASSARQGFGSPLHF. The full variable domain, completed using reference TRBV19 and TRBJ1-6, is DGGITQSPKYLFRKEGQNVTLSCEQNLNHDAMYWYRQDPGQGLRLIYYSQIVNDFQKGDIAEGYSVSREKKESFPLTVTSAQKNPTAFYLCASSARQGFGSPLHFGNGTRLTVT.

The rearrangement uses TRBV9 and TRBJ2-2; D might be TRBD1 (5 bases). Germline CDR1 and CDR2: SGDLS and YYNGEE. Trimming took off 0 bases at V and 7 bases at J, with 13 bases between the two ends. The CDR3 sequence is 15 residues long. As DNA, the CDR3 is TGTGCCAGCAGCGTAGGGCAGGGCATTGGCGGGGAGCTGTTTTTT. Its translation: CASSVGQGIGGELFF.

A few counts support this clone. The rearrangement joins TRBV6-2 or TRBV6-3 to TRBJ1-5; 7 nucleotides agree with TRBD1. The V segment lost 5 bases and the J segment 0 bases; nucleotides outside the gene matches: 4. This CDR3 spans 15 amino acids. Per germline, CDR1 MNHEY and CDR2 SVGEGT. The chain's CDR3 is CASSRRTGSNQPQHF. The CDR3 nucleotides are TGTGCCAGCAGTCGAAGGACAGGTAGCAATCAGCCCCAGCATTTT.

The rearrangement joins TRBV6-2 or TRBV6-3 to TRBJ1-4; 10 bases map to TRBD1. Germline-derived CDR1 and CDR2 are MNHEY and SVGEGT. Unmatched junction bases numbered 7, after V lost 4 bases and J lost 2 bases. The CDR3 consists of 17 residues. This chain's CDR3 is CASSFRTGGTTNEKLFF. The CDR3 nucleotides are TGTGCCAGCAGTTTCCGGACAGGGGGAACGACTAATGAAAAACTGTTTTTT.

This chain joins TRBV28 and TRBJ2-7; 8 nucleotides line up with TRBD1. V shed 6 bases and J 5 bases; nucleotides not matched to a gene: 12. Germline assignment: CDR1 MDHEN and CDR2 SYDVKM. This CDR3 is 15 amino acids long. The CDR3 sequence is CASRLFGRGQDEQYF. DNA for the CDR3: TGTGCCAGCAGACTGTTTGGCAGGGGGCAAGACGAGCAGTACTTC.

The chain combines TRBV19 with TRBJ1-1; weak D call: TRBD1 (5 bases). Per germline, CDR1 LNHDA and CDR2 SQIVND (reference sequence). Trimming cost V 10 bases and J 1 base, with 13 bases left between them. The CDR3 has 13 amino acids. The CDR3 spells CATHGGGNTEAFF. For the CDR3, the DNA is TGTGCCACACACGGGGGGGGGAACACTGAAGCTTTCTTT.